The rows below give T cell receptor beta chains drawn from one sample of a study of post-analysis software for immune sequencing data. Via MiXCR, TCRdb re-called the PCR reads, giving one row per CDR3 protein. The sample has fewer than 850,000 distinct CDR3 sequences, 30% seen once. The sequenced material came from blood. The source of these receptors is a girl between 5 and 17 years old with multiple sclerosis. The CDR3 runs from the conserved cysteine through the conserved F or W. A D gene is named only where the DNA matches it firmly. Clone size, where shown, is once, few, many, or a class for clones that have expanded.

j_gene,abundance,v_gene,d_gene,CDR3nt,CDR3aa
TRBJ2-3,few,TRBV5-1,TRBD2,TGCGCCAGCAGCTCCAGATTTGGGCTAGCGGGGGGCCCTAGCACAGATACGCAGTATTTT,CASSSRFGLAGGPSTDTQYF
TRBJ2-1,many,TRBV10-3,TRBD1,TGTGCCATCACTACCGACCGGACAGGGGACAGCAATGAGCAGTTCTTC,CAITTDRTGDSNEQFF
TRBJ2-5,few,TRBV10-3,NA,TGTGCCATCAGTGAGCCGGGGGACGGGGAGGAGACCCAGTACTTC,CAISEPGDGEETQYF
TRBJ2-5,NA,TRBV2,NA,TGTGCCAGCAGTGAAGCATCTGCGGGGTGGGGAGAGACCCAGTACTTC,CASSEASAGWGETQYF
TRBJ2-3,NA,TRBV5-1,TRBD1,TGCGCCAGCAGCTCCTACCCGGGACAGGTCACAGATACGCAGTATTTT,CASSSYPGQVTDTQYF
TRBJ2-7,few,TRBV29-1,NA,TGCAGCGTACTACAGGGTCCCCACGAGCAGTACTTC,CSVLQGPHEQYF
TRBJ2-3,NA,TRBV6-5,NA,TGTGCCAGCACCAGGGGGGGCTCGGGTACGCAGTATTTT,CASTRGGSGTQYF
TRBJ2-7,once,TRBV14,TRBD1,TGTGCCAGCAGCCAAGAGTATACGGGACAGGGTGTATACAATGAGCAGTACTTC,CASSQEYTGQGVYNEQYF
TRBJ2-1,few,TRBV7-2,NA,TGTGCCAGCAGGCCGCAGGGGCGGAATGAGCAGTTCTTC,CASRPQGRNEQFF
TRBJ2-3,NA,TRBV20-1,TRBD2,TGCAGTGCCGGGACTAGCGGGAGGAGAACAGATACGCAGTATTTT,CSAGTSGRRTDTQYF
TRBJ2-3,NA,TRBV3-1,TRBD2,TGTGCCAGCAGCCCATCTAGCGGGGGGATGAGCACAGATACGCAGTATTTT,CASSPSSGGMSTDTQYF
TRBJ2-7,NA,TRBV9,NA,TGTGCCAGCAGCGTAGGGAGCGGCGGAAGCTCCTACGAGCAGTACTTC,CASSVGSGGSSYEQYF
TRBJ2-1,few,TRBV12-3/TRBV12-4,TRBD2,TGTGCCAGCAGTGGCGAACCGGGACTAGCCCCTGGGGAGCAGTTCTTC,CASSGEPGLAPGEQFF
TRBJ1-1,NA,TRBV20-1,NA,TGCAGTGCTAGTCCAAGGGCCCTGAACACTGAAGCTTTCTTT,CSASPRALNTEAFF
TRBJ1-1,NA,TRBV7-9,NA,TGTGCCAGCAGTCCGGGGGGGGAAGCTTTCTTT,CASSPGGEAFF
TRBJ2-7,few,TRBV4-3,NA,TGCGCCAGCAGCCAGGATATACAGACCTACTACGAGCAGTACTTC,CASSQDIQTYYEQYF
TRBJ2-2,NA,TRBV20-1,NA,TGCAGTGCACGCCCCCGGGGAAACGGGGAGCTGTTTTTT,CSARPRGNGELFF
TRBJ2-7,many,TRBV10-3,TRBD1,TGTGCCATCAGTGAGTCGCTCCCCGGACAGGGTACCTACGAGCAGTACTTC,CAISESLPGQGTYEQYF
TRBJ1-1,NA,TRBV29-1,NA,TGCAGCGTTGAGGGTCGGCAGAGATCGAACACTGAAGCTTTCTTT,CSVEGRQRSNTEAFF
TRBJ2-3,NA,TRBV5-1,NA,TGCGCCAGCAGCGGTGGGGGACTCGGAGGGGATACGCAGTATTTT,CASSGGGLGGDTQYF
TRBJ2-2,NA,TRBV5-1,TRBD1,TGCGCCAGCAGCCGACAGGGGGACACCGGGGAGCTGTTTTTT,CASSRQGDTGELFF
TRBJ2-5,many,TRBV4-3,NA,TGCGCCAGCAGCCAAGGGCAGGGATTCGTCGACCAAGAGACCCAGTACTTC,CASSQGQGFVDQETQYF
TRBJ2-3,few,TRBV20-1,TRBD2,TGCAGTGCTAGCAACATAGCGGGAGCGGCGGATACGCAGTATTTT,CSASNIAGAADTQYF
TRBJ2-5,NA,TRBV4-3,NA,TGCGCCAGCAGCCAAGATAGTCAGACCCAGTACTTC,CASSQDSQTQYF
TRBJ1-1,few,TRBV6-1,NA,TGTGCTCACTCAGGAAAACCGAACACTGAAGCTTTCTTT,CAHSGKPNTEAFF
TRBJ1-2,many,TRBV5-6,NA,TGTGCCAGTTCCGGGACCGACTATGGCTACACCTTC,CASSGTDYGYTF
TRBJ2-4,few,TRBV7-9,TRBD2,TGTGCCAGCAGTTATAAACCCGGGACTAGCGGTACATTAGCCAAAAACATTCAGTACTTC,CASSYKPGTSGTLAKNIQYF
TRBJ1-2,few,TRBV4-1,TRBD1,TGCGCCTGCAGCCAAGAGGACCCGAGGGGGCGAGATGGCTACACCTTC,CACSQEDPRGRDGYTF
TRBJ1-5,NA,TRBV5-5,NA,TGTGCCAGCAGCTTGGTGGCAGTTGCAGGTCAGCCCCAGCATTTT,CASSLVAVAGQPQHF
TRBJ2-1,NA,TRBV14,TRBD2,TGTGCCAGCAGCTCAAAACGAAACATGGGGAGGGCCGTCAGGAATGAGCAGTTCTTC,CASSSKRNMGRAVRNEQFF
TRBJ2-7,once,TRBV20-1,NA,TGCAGGGCTAGTGAGAGGGGCTACGAGCAGTACTTC,CRASERGYEQYF
TRBJ2-1,NA,TRBV6-1,TRBD2,TGTGCCAGCAGTGCCTTTAGCGGGCCGTACAATGAGCAGTTCTTC,CASSAFSGPYNEQFF
TRBJ1-2,few,TRBV20-1,NA,TGCAGTGCCCGCGGGGGGCGCGCCTATGGCTACACCTTC,CSARGGRAYGYTF
TRBJ1-6,NA,TRBV7-6,TRBD1,TGTGCCAGCAGCTTAGGGGACAGGGGTTTCGGATCACCCCTCCACTTT,CASSLGDRGFGSPLHF
TRBJ1-1,NA,TRBV19,NA,TGTGCCAGTAGTATACCCCTGAACACTGAAGCTTTCTTT,CASSIPLNTEAFF
TRBJ2-5,NA,TRBV9,NA,TGTGCCAGCAGCCCCAGGGGTACGGGAGAGACCCAGTACTTC,CASSPRGTGETQYF
TRBJ1-6,few,TRBV20-1,NA,TGCAGTGCTAGAAAACAGCCCAGAAATTCACCCCTCCACTTT,CSARKQPRNSPLHF
TRBJ1-4,NA,TRBV4-3,TRBD1,TGCGCCAGCAGCCAAGATACAGGGGGCAGTGAAAAACTGTTTTTT,CASSQDTGGSEKLFF
TRBJ2-5,few,TRBV24-1,TRBD1,TGTGCCACCAGTGATCTCGGACAGGGGTTGAGGGGAGAGACCCAGTACTTC,CATSDLGQGLRGETQYF
TRBJ2-3,NA,TRBV14,NA,TGTGCCAGCAGGGGGGCGGCGGCGACAGATACGCAGTATTTT,CASRGAAATDTQYF
TRBJ1-1,NA,TRBV5-1,TRBD1,TGCGCCAGCAGCTTGGGCCAGGGGGCCGTTAAAGCTTTCTTT,CASSLGQGAVKAFF
TRBJ2-5,NA,TRBV9,NA,TGTGCCAGCAGCGTAGGCGTGCCCCCGGAGACCCAGTACTTC,CASSVGVPPETQYF
TRBJ2-3,many,TRBV5-6,TRBD2,TGTGCCAGCAGCCGAACCGGACTAGCGGGCCTAGATACGCAGTATTTT,CASSRTGLAGLDTQYF
TRBJ1-1,NA,TRBV6-5,NA,TGTGCCAGCAGCTACCGGACCGCCAGGGCTGAAGCTTTCTTT,CASSYRTARAEAFF
TRBJ1-1,NA,TRBV6-1,NA,TGTGCCAGCAGCGCCTCACCCGTTCGAATTATGAACACTGAAGCTTTCTTT,CASSASPVRIMNTEAFF
TRBJ2-7,few,TRBV20-1,NA,TGCAGTGCTAGGGGCCCTAAAGTGATTACCTCCTACGAGCAGTACTTC,CSARGPKVITSYEQYF
TRBJ2-5,NA,TRBV15,NA,TGTGCCACCAGCAGAGATCTACAGGGCACAAGGGAGACCCAGTACTTC,CATSRDLQGTRETQYF
TRBJ1-5,NA,TRBV7-2,TRBD1,TGTGCCAGCAGCCCGACGGGACAGGTTAATCAGCCCCAGCATTTT,CASSPTGQVNQPQHF
TRBJ2-1,NA,TRBV5-6,TRBD1,TGTGCCAGCAGCCCCTGGGACAGGGATAATGAGCAGTTCTTC,CASSPWDRDNEQFF
TRBJ2-1,few,TRBV6-5,NA,TGTGCCAGCAGTTACACAACAGGGATCAGAAAAGATGAGCAGTTCTTC,CASSYTTGIRKDEQFF
TRBJ2-3,NA,TRBV10-3,NA,TGTGCCATCAGTGAGTCGGGGCAGAGTGGAGATACGCAGTATTTT,CAISESGQSGDTQYF